A single sample gave rise to the 19 T cell receptor beta chains below, sequenced in a study of T cell responses to AZD1222 COVID-19 vaccine. Here immunoSEQ multiplex PCR was the method, and the copy in TCRdb shows in-frame clones only, minus some. The sample includes under 200,000 clones, around 92% of them seen just once. The sequenced sample was peripheral blood, obtained 28 days after the second AZD1222 dose. The receptors derive from an adult who received the AZD1222 COVID-19 vaccine.

This clone was seen a single time. The chain couples TRBV2 to TRBJ1-1; D is perhaps TRBD1 (6 bases). Trimming left V 5 bases short and J 1 base short, with 8 bases between. Germline CDR1 SNHLY, CDR2 FYNNEI. The CDR3 consists of 13 residues. The CDR3 bases are TGTGCCAGCAGTTCGGACAGGAACACTGAAGCTTTCTTT. This encodes CASSSDRNTEAFF.

The V and J genes are TRBV7-9 and TRBJ1-4, with D perhaps TRBD1 (5 bases). Germline CDR1 SEHNR, CDR2 FQNEAQ (reference sequence). The CDR3 is made up of 14 amino acids. Trimming shortened V by 3 bases and J by 8 bases, and 13 bases separated the two germline ends. CDR3 in DNA: TGTGCCAGCAGCTTTCAGGGTATCGGCGAAAAACTGTTTTTT. Its translation: CASSFQGIGEKLFF.

V is TRBV30 and J is TRBJ2-1; TRBD2 matches 8 bases. The J segment lost 3 bases and the V segment lost 4 bases, leaving 8 bases of the junction unmatched. Germline loops: CDR1 GTSNPN, CDR2 SVGIG (reference sequence). The CDR3 runs to 15 residues. The CDR3 sequence is CAWKGPGLVYNEQFF. The CDR3 DNA reads as TGTGCCTGGAAAGGGCCGGGACTAGTCTACAATGAGCAGTTCTTC.

A remark on this clone: At one end the junction does not follow the germline gene, possibly because of a read error. The chain recombines TRBV7-2 with TRBJ1-1, with D maybe TRBD1 (5 bases). The CDR3 has 12 amino acids. Germline V lookup: CDR1 SGHTA, CDR2 FQGNSA. In DNA form, the CDR3 reads TGTGCCAGCAGCCCCCCGGACACTGAAGCTTCCTTT. Amino acids: CASSPPDTEASF.

The V gene is TRBV28, the J gene TRBJ2-2; 8 positions match TRBD1. J gave up 8 bases and V 7 bases, and 15 bases lay outside the gene matches. This CDR3 is 16 amino acids long. Germline lookup yields CDR1 MDHEN and CDR2 SYDVKM. CDR3 region: CASNPAAGGLAGELFF. CDR3 sequence (DNA): TGTGCCAGCAACCCCGCGGCAGGGGGCTTAGCAGGGGAGCTGTTTTTT.

The chain joins TRBV28 to TRBJ1-4; 10 bases agree with TRBD1. Germline trimming cut 4 bases from V and 7 bases from J; bases unmatched to any gene: 6. Germline values: CDR1 MDHEN, CDR2 SYDVKM. The CDR3 is 15 amino acids. CDR3: CASSSRQGASEKLFF. CDR3 nucleotides: TGTGCCAGCAGTTCACGACAGGGGGCGAGTGAAAAACTGTTTTTT.

The chain couples TRBV19 to TRBJ1-1; possibly TRBD1 for D (5 bases). The CDR3 is made up of 15 amino acids. V shed 1 base and J shed 8 bases, with 17 bases lying between them. Germline V lookup: CDR1 LNHDA, CDR2 SQIVND (reference sequence). CDR3 sequence: CASSIGALGGTEAFF. CDR3 nucleotide sequence: TGTGCCAGTAGTATAGGGGCCTTGGGGGGGACCGAAGCTTTCTTT.

This rearrangement joins TRBV30 to TRBJ1-2; the D is unclear. The length of the CDR3 is 13 residues. V was pared by 1 base and J by 9 bases, with 15 bases between. Germline CDR1 GTSNPN, CDR2 SVGIG (reference sequence). The CDR3 loop is CAWSEDTRESYTF. The CDR3 DNA follows: TGTGCCTGGAGTGAAGACACCCGAGAGAGCTACACCTTC.

The chain uses TRBV10-3 and TRBJ2-7; 9 positions agree with TRBD1. The ends lost 5 bases at V and 5 bases at J; junction bases unmatched: 10. Germline V gene data show CDR1 as ENHRY and CDR2 as SYGVKD. CDR3 length: 15 amino acids. This CDR3 reads CAISQPGQGIDEQYF. Here the CDR3 DNA reads TGTGCCATCAGTCAGCCGGGACAGGGAATTGACGAGCAGTACTTC.

This clone was found once. V is TRBV5-6 and J is TRBJ2-7, with TRBD1 matching 10 bases. The germline V gene encodes CDR1 SGHDT and CDR2 YYEEEE. Trimming at V came to 4 bases and at J to 7 bases, leaving 8 bases not matched to a gene. The CDR3 spans 14 residues. This chain's CDR3 is CASSLGQGMREQYF. As DNA, the CDR3 is TGTGCCAGCAGCCTGGGACAGGGGATGAGGGAGCAGTACTTC.

This clone was detected only once. The chain joins TRBV6-5 to TRBJ2-5; 7 nucleotides line up with TRBD2. The germline V gene has CDR1 MNHEY and CDR2 SVGAGI. This CDR3 has 15 residues. With 8 bases clipped from V and 5 bases from J, the junction kept 14 bases outside the gene matches. The CDR3 nucleotides are TGTGCCAGCCTAACCGGACTAGTGTCTCGGGAGACCCAGTACTTC. This sequence encodes CASLTGLVSRETQYF.

The chain uses TRBV5-4 and TRBJ1-1; D gene unclear. Germline V gene lookup returns CDR1 SGHNT and CDR2 YYREEE (reference sequence). There are 16 residues in the CDR3. With 0 bases removed from V and 1 base from J, the gap between germline ends came to 13 bases. The CDR3 here is CASSLGRGRTNTEAFF. Written as DNA, the CDR3 is TGTGCCAGCAGCTTGGGCCGCGGCAGGACGAACACTGAAGCTTTCTTT. The whole variable domain, filled in from reference TRBV5-4 and TRBJ1-1, reads ETGVTQSPTHLIKTRGQQVTLRCSSQSGHNTVSWYQQALGQGPQFIFQYYREEENGRGNFPPRFSGLQFPNYSSELNVNALELDDSALYLCASSLGRGRTNTEAFFGQGTRLTVV.

V usage is TRBV27 and J usage is TRBJ1-1; the D gene is possibly TRBD1 (5 bases). Germline V gives CDR1 MNHEY, CDR2 SMNVEV (reference sequence). There are 17 residues in the CDR3. Trimming shortened V by 0 bases and J by 4 bases, and 18 bases separated the two germline ends. For the CDR3, the DNA is TGTGCCAGCAGTTTATCCTCCCGACAGCCGGCTGTCACTGAAGCTTTCTTT. Its translation: CASSLSSRQPAVTEAFF.

This clone was seen a single time. The V gene is TRBV2, the J gene TRBJ1-1; 7 bases are a match to TRBD1. J gave up 0 bases and V 8 bases, and 9 bases lay outside the gene matches. Germline V CDR1 and CDR2: SNHLY, FYNNEI. This CDR3 has 15 residues. CDR3 loop: CASGSGGTLNTEAFF. The CDR3 coding sequence is TGTGCCAGCGGGTCAGGGGGGACTCTGAACACTGAAGCTTTCTTT.

This clone was detected once. V and J are TRBV9 and TRBJ1-2; D possibly corresponds to TRBD1 (6 bases). V dropped 3 bases and J dropped 8 bases, with 23 bases sitting between them. The CDR3 sequence is 16 residues long. Germline CDR1 SGDLS, CDR2 YYNGEE. The CDR3 region is CASSGLYRGLPIGYTF. In nucleotides, the CDR3 is TGTGCCAGCAGCGGCCTCTACCGGGGGCTTCCTATAGGCTACACCTTC.

The CDR3 coding sequence is TGCGCCAGCAGCCTAAAACAGGGGGCGATCTATGGCTACACCTTC. Translated: CASSLKQGAIYGYTF. V is TRBV5-1 and J is TRBJ1-2; 9 bases are shared with TRBD1. J was trimmed by 4 bases and V by 4 bases; bases with no gene match: 8. Germline CDR1 is SGHRS and CDR2 is YFSETQ. The CDR3 contains 15 residues.

This chain joins TRBV3-1 (or the pseudogene TRBV3-2) and TRBJ2-7; TRBD2 aligns across 7 bases. V was pared by 6 bases and J by 1 base, with 12 bases of the junction left unmatched. The germline CDR1 and CDR2 sequences are LGHDT and YNNKEL (reference sequence). The CDR3 covers 16 residues. CDR3 sequence reads: CASSPMGGSFSYEQYF. The CDR3 nucleotides read TGTGCCAGCAGTCCCATGGGGGGGAGCTTTTCCTACGAGCAGTACTTC.

This rearrangement joins TRBV4-3 to TRBJ1-2, with no clear D. In germline, CDR1 is LGHNA, CDR2 YSLEER. The CDR3 has 14 amino acids. V shed 0 bases and J shed 4 bases, with 9 bases lying between them. CDR3 nucleotides: TGCGCCAGCAGCCAAGATCTGAACAGCTATGGCTACACCTTC. Residues: CASSQDLNSYGYTF.

The chain employs TRBV19 and TRBJ2-3, with a weak D call TRBD1 (7 bases). Germline-derived CDR1 and CDR2 are LNHDA and SQIVND (reference sequence). The germline V and J ends were trimmed by 3 bases and 2 bases, with 15 bases remaining between them. This CDR3 is built from 16 residues. CDR3 loop: CASSIRQGGLTDTQYF. The CDR3, as DNA: TGTGCCAGTAGTATCCGGCAGGGGGGACTCACAGATACGCAGTATTTT.